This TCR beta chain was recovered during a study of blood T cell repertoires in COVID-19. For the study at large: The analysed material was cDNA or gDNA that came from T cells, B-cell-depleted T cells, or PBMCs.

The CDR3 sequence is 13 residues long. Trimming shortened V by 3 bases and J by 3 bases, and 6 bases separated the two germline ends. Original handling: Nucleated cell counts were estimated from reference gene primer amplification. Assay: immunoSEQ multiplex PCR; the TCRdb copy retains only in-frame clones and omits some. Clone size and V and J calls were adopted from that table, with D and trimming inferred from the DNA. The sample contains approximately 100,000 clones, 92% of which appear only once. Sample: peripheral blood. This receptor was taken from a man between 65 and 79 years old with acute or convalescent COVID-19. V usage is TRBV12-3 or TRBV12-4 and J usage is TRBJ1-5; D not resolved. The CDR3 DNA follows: TGTGCCAGCAGTTTCCAGTCCAATCAGCCCCAGCATTTT. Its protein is CASSFQSNQPQHF.